Many counts were recorded for the clone carrying this T cell receptor (beta chain). The antigen is undetermined. Criteria for exclusion of patients were uncontrolled infection, other autoimmune disease, pregnancy or lactation. Clinicians diagnosed patients from clinical symptoms, serum thyroxine and TRAb, thyroid ultrasound and orbital computed tomography. RNA transcripts gave rise to amplified TCR beta CDR3 regions. In the first-round RT-PCR of the TCR CDR3, the HTBI primer set was used. Via MiXCR, TCRdb re-called the multiplex PCR reads, giving one row per CDR3 protein. The sample contains some 150,000 distinct CDR3 sequences, approximately 20% of which appear only once. This entry comes from a study of T cells in Graves' hyperthyroidism and ophthalmopathy. Study-wide results and caveats: Patients with ophthalmopathy were separated from those with stable hyperthyroidism by a 13 V-J model.

This CDR3 region has 13 residues. Trimming took off 8 bases at V and 2 bases at J, with 10 bases between the two ends. Sequencing used blood. This TCR derives from a woman in her 50s with Graves' hyperthyroidism that later progressed to Graves' ophthalmopathy. The V and J genes are TRBV12-3 or TRBV12-4 and TRBJ1-5, with no clear D. The CDR3 sequence is CASLLGGNQPQHF. In nucleotides, the CDR3 is TGTGCCAGCCTCCTCGGGGGCAATCAGCCCCAGCATTTT.